The clone carrying this T cell receptor beta chain was recorded at least ten times. TCRdb independently ran MiXCR on the RACE reads; one entry per CDR3 protein. Among 85,000 to 100,000 distinct CDR3 sequences listed, 11% were seen once. This record comes from a study of human T cells and chemical hapten exposure. Germline-derived CDR1 and CDR2 are SNHLY and FYNNEI. V gave up 6 bases and J gave up 6 bases, with 17 bases separating them. This CDR3 has 15 amino acids. The time point is: pre-sensitization, week 0. Treatment in this sample: therapeutic diphenylcyclopropenone sensitization with weekly scalp DPC. Ahead of applying each patch test, blood was sampled.

This clonotype was obtained from a woman aged 60-75 years with alopecia areata. Some clones in this sample may be carry-over from other donors' samples. This sequence joins TRBV2 and TRBJ2-2; a possible D gene is TRBD2 (6 bases). The starting material was whole blood, obtained in connection with sensitization to the hapten diphenylcyclopropenone (DPC). Here the CDR3 DNA reads TGTGCCAGCAGGGGGGACTCGGCTCCCTCCGGGGAGCTGTTTTTT. It specifies CASRGDSAPSGELFF. The complete variable domain, with remaining parts taken from reference TRBV2 and TRBJ2-2, reads EPEVTQTPSHQVTQMGQEVILRCVPISNHLYFYWYRQILGQKVEFLVSFYNNEISEKSEIFDDQFSVERPDGSNFTLKIRSTKLEDSAMYFCASRGDSAPSGELFFGEGSRLTVL.